The rows below give T cell receptor beta chains drawn from one sample of a study of T-cell reconstitution after alpha-beta-depleted transplantation in children. Using its own MiXCR run on the PCR reads, TCRdb lists one record per CDR3 protein. The table lists around 450,000 distinct CDR3 sequences, approximately 42% of them singletons, with 25% to 30% in the top ten. The specimen comprised PBMCs, sampled before TCRalphabeta/CD19-depleted stem cell transplant. The source is a girl aged 2 to 9 with aplastic anemia, due to receive a stem cell transplant. Both conserved end residues are part of each CDR3. The order of the fields is V gene, clone size, J gene, D gene, CDR3 DNA, CDR3 protein. The D gene is left open where the match is weak. Where a row states a size, it is once, few, many or the class of an expanded clone; other rows omit it.

>TRBV6-1|once|TRBJ1-4|-
TGTGCCAGCAGATCTTCGTTCGAAGAAAAACTGTTTTTT
CASRSSFEEKLFF
>TRBV20-1|-|TRBJ2-3|-
TGCAGTGCTAGAGTCGGTCCAGATACGCAGTATTTT
CSARVGPDTQYF
>TRBV30|-|TRBJ2-7|-
TGTGCCTGGAGTGTACCCGCCTGGTACGAGCAGTACTTC
CAWSVPAWYEQYF
>TRBV6-4|few|TRBJ2-3|TRBD1
TGTGCCAGCAGTCGGACAGGTAGAGACACAGATACGCAGTATTTT
CASSRTGRDTDTQYF
>TRBV6-2/TRBV6-3|-|TRBJ2-7|-
TGTGCCAGCAGTTACGAGGTTAGGGCCTCGGACGAGCAGTACTTC
CASSYEVRASDEQYF
>TRBV6-5|-|TRBJ2-5|TRBD2
TGTGCCAGCAGTTACCGAGTTTCAGGGAGGGTGGTGGAGACCCAGTACTTC
CASSYRVSGRVVETQYF
>TRBV5-1|-|TRBJ2-5|-
TGCGCCAGCAGCTTGGATTCGGGAAGGGCCCAGTACTTC
CASSLDSGRAQYF
>TRBV11-1|-|TRBJ1-5|TRBD1
TGTGCCAGCAGCCCAAACCCCCGGGACAGTTCGAATCAGCCCCAGCATTTT
CASSPNPRDSSNQPQHF
>TRBV27|-|TRBJ2-2|-
TGTGCCAGCAGCGCCCTGGGGACCGGGGAGCTGTTTTTT
CASSALGTGELFF
>TRBV6-4|-|TRBJ2-1|TRBD1
TGTGCCAGCGCTCCACAGGGGGCGCAATTTCATGAGCAGTTCTTC
CASAPQGAQFHEQFF
>TRBV7-2|-|TRBJ2-1|-
TGTGCCAGCAGCTTAGTCCTCGGGGCCGGTGAGCAGTTCTTC
CASSLVLGAGEQFF
>TRBV28|many|TRBJ1-2|-
TGTGCCAGCAGTTTATCCGGCTATTCAATCTATGGCTACACCTTC
CASSLSGYSIYGYTF
>TRBV5-6|-|TRBJ2-7|-
TGTGCCAGCAGCTTGTTGATCCGAACCTACGAGCAGTACTTC
CASSLLIRTYEQYF
>TRBV6-1|-|TRBJ2-1|-
TGTGCCAGCAGTGAACAAGGCTATGAGCAGTTCTTC
CASSEQGYEQFF
>TRBV7-8|-|TRBJ2-2|-
TGTGCCAGCAGCCTACGGGACCAAAACCGGAACACCGGGGAGCTGTTTTTT
CASSLRDQNRNTGELFF
>TRBV11-2|-|TRBJ2-3|-
TGTGCCAGCAGCCCCGATGGGCTTTTCACAGATACGCAGTATTTT
CASSPDGLFTDTQYF
>TRBV7-3|-|TRBJ2-3|TRBD1
TGTGCCAGCAGCCCCCGCCGACAGGGCGGATCAGATACGCAGTATTTT
CASSPRRQGGSDTQYF